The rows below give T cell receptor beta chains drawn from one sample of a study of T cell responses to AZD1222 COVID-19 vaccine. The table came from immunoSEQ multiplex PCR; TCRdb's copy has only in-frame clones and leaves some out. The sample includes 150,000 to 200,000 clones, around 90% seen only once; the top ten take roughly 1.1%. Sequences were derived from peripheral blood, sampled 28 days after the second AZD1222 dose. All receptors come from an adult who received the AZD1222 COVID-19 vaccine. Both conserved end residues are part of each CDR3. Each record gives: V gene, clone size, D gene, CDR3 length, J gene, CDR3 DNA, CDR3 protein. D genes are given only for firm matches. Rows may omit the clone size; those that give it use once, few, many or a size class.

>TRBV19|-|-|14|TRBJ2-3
TGTGCCAGTAGTATCCAGGTTCGCACAGATACGCAGTATTTT
CASSIQVRTDTQYF
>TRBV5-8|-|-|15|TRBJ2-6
TGTGCCAGCAGCTTCAGCCTTACAAGGGCCAACGTCCTGACTTTC
CASSFSLTRANVLTF
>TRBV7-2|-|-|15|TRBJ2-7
TGTGCCAGCAGACCTCGAGTAGATCGTCTCCACGAGCAGTACTTC
CASRPRVDRLHEQYF
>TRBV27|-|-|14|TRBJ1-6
TGTGCCAGCAGTTTAGCGGAGCCTAATTCACCCCTCCACTTT
CASSLAEPNSPLHF
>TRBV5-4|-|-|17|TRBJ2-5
TGTGCCAGCAGCTTTCGACAGGTTAGGCTGGCCACAGAGACCCAGTACTTC
CASSFRQVRLATETQYF
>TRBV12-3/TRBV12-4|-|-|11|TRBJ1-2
TGTGCCAGCAAAGCCGCCTATGGCTACACCTTC
CASKAAYGYTF
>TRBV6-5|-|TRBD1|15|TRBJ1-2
TGTGCCAGCAGTTACGGACAGGGAGGCAACTATGGCTACACCTTC
CASSYGQGGNYGYTF
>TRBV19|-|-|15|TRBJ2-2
TGTGCCAGTAGGTCCTCGAGACAGAGGACCGGGGAGCTGTTTTTT
CASRSSRQRTGELFF
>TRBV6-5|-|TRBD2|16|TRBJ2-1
TGTGCCAGCAGTTACGGCGGGGGGAGCTCCTACAATGAGCAGTTCTTC
CASSYGGGSSYNEQFF
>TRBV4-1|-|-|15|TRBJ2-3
TGCGCCAGCAGCCCCAGAGCCCTGTCCACAGATACGCAGTATTTT
CASSPRALSTDTQYF
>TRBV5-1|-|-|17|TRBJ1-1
TGCGCCAGCAGCTTGGCCCCCCCGGGGGCGACGTACACTGAAGCTTTCTTT
CASSLAPPGATYTEAFF
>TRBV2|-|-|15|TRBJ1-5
TGTGCCAGCAGTTCTCCCGGGGGGGGAAACCAGCCCCAGCATTTT
CASSSPGGGNQPQHF
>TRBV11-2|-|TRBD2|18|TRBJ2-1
TGTGCCAGCAGCTTAGCCGCCCTCCTAGCGGGGGGAAACAATGAGCAGTTCTTC
CASSLAALLAGGNNEQFF
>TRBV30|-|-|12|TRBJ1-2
TGTGCCTGTTGGGGCCGGGTAGGAGTCTACACCTTC
CACWGRVGVYTF
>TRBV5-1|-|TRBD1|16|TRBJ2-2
TGCGCCAGCAGTCCCGCCGGGACAGGGTGGACCGGGGAGCTGTTTTTT
CASSPAGTGWTGELFF
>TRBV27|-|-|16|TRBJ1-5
TGTGCCAGCAGTTTAAGCACAGGGAGCTCCAATCAGCCCCAGCATTTT
CASSLSTGSSNQPQHF
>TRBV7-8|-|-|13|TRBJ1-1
TGTGCCAGCGGCCCTCTGGGAGACACTGAAGCTTTCTTT
CASGPLGDTEAFF
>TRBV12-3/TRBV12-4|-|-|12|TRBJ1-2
TGTGCCAGCAGTTTTGGGGGGTATGGCTACACCTTC
CASSFGGYGYTF
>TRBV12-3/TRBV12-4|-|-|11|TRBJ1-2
TGTGCCAGCAGTTTACACTATGGCTACACCTTC
CASSLHYGYTF
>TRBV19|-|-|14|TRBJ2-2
TGTGCCAGTAACGATTGGAGCGGCACCGGGGAGCTGTTTTTT
CASNDWSGTGELFF
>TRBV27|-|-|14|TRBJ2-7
TGTGCCAGTCAGCCTTGGGTTGGGACCTACGAGCAGTACTTC
CASQPWVGTYEQYF
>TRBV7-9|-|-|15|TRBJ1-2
TGTGCCAGCAGCTTCCCGCAGGCTTTAAACTATGGCTACACCTTC
CASSFPQALNYGYTF
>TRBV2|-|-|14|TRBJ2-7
TGTGCCAGCAGTGTAGGATCTGGACCCTACGAGCAGTACTTC
CASSVGSGPYEQYF
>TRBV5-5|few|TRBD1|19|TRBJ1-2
TGTGCCAGCAGCTTGGCCGACAGGGGCCGAACCCCGGTCTACTATGGCTACACCTTC
CASSLADRGRTPVYYGYTF
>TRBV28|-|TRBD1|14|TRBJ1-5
TGTGCCAGCAGGGGGACAGTTAGCAATCAGCCCCAGCATTTT
CASRGTVSNQPQHF
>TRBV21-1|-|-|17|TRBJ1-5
TGTGCCAGCAGCAAAGGGACGGCCACTTCCATCAATCAGCCCCAGCATTTT
CASSKGTATSINQPQHF
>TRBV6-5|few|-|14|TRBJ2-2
TGTGCCAGCAGTCCCCCTGGGGAGTCCGGGGAGCTGTTTTTT
CASSPPGESGELFF
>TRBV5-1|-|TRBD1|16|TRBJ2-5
TGCGCCAGCAGCTTGTGGGCAGGGGGCAGAGGAGAGACCCAGTACTTC
CASSLWAGGRGETQYF
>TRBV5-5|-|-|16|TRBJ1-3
TGTGCCAGCAGTCCCGCCGAAGGGCCTCGCGGAAACACCATATATTTT
CASSPAEGPRGNTIYF
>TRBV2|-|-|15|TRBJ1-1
TGTGCCAGCAAAAGGGTTTTCGGGGGTAACACTGAAGCTTTCTTT
CASKRVFGGNTEAFF
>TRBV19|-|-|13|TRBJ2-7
TGTGCCAGTAGTATGGGACCGACCTACGAGCAGTACTTC
CASSMGPTYEQYF
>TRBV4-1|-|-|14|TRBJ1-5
TGCGCCAGCAGCCAGGACAGTAGCAATCAGCCCCAGCATTTT
CASSQDSSNQPQHF
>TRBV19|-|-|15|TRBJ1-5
TGTGCCACCAACCTTTTTGGGACGGTGAATCAGCCCCAGCATTTT
CATNLFGTVNQPQHF
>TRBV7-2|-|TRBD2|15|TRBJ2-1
TGTGCCAGCAGGTTAGCGGGGGGGCCTGCGGGTGAGCAGTTCTTC
CASRLAGGPAGEQFF
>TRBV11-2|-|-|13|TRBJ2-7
TGTGCCAGCAGCTTCGGGGACACCTACGAGCAGTACTTC
CASSFGDTYEQYF
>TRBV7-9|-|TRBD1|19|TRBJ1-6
TGTGCCAGCAGCTTAGACCTAGGACAGGGCACGGTCTATAATTCACCCCTCCACTTT
CASSLDLGQGTVYNSPLHF
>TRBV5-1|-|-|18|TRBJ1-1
TGCGCCAGCAGCTTCCTCCCGGACAGACCCCAATGGAACACTGAAGCTTTCTTT
CASSFLPDRPQWNTEAFF
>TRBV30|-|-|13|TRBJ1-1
TGTGCCTGGAGCCTTCAAGGGGGCACTGAAGCTTTCTTT
CAWSLQGGTEAFF
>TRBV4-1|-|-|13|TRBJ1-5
TGCGCCAGCAGCCGGAATAGCAATCAGCCCCAGCATTTT
CASSRNSNQPQHF
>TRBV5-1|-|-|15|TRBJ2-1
TGCGCCAGCAGCTCAAGACAGCCAGGGGGGAATGAGCAGTTCTTC
CASSSRQPGGNEQFF
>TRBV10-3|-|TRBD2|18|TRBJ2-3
TGTGCCATCAGTGAGTCGATCAGCGGGGGGGCCGTCGCAGATACGCAGTATTTT
CAISESISGGAVADTQYF